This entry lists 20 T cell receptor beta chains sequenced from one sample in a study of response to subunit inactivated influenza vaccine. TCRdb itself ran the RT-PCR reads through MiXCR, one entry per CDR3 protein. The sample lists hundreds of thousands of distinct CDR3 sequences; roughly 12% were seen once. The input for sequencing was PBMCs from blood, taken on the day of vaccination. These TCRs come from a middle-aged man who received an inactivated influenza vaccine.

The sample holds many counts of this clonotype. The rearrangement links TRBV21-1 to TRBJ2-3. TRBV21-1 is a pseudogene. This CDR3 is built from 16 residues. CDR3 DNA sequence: TGTGCCAGCAGCAAGAAGAAGCCGCGCTACACAGATACGCAGTATTTT. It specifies CASSKKKPRYTDTQYF.

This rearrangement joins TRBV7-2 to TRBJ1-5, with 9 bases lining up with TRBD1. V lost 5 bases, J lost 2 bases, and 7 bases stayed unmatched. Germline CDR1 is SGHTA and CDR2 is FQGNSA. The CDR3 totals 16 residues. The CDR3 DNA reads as TGTGCCAGCAGCCGCACAGGGGGCTTACGCAATCAGCCCCAGCATTTT. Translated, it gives CASSRTGGLRNQPQHF.

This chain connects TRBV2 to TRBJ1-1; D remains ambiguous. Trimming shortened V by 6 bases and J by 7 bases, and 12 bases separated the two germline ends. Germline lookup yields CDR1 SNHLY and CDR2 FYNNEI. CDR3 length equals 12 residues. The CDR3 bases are TGTGCCAGCAGCGAGACACGAGGTGAAGCTTTCTTT. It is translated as CASSETRGEAFF.

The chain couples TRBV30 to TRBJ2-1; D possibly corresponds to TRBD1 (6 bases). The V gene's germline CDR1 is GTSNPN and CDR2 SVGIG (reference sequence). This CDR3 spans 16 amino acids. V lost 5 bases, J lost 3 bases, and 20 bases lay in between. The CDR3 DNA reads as TGTGCCTGGGCTCCCGGACAGACAAACTACTACAATGAGCAGTTCTTC. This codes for CAWAPGQTNYYNEQFF.

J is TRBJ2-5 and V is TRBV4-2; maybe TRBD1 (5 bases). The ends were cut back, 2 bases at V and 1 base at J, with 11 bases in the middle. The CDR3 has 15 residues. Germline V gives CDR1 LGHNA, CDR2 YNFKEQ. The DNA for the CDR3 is TGTGCCAGCAGCCAAACTCAGGGTACCCAAGAGACCCAGTACTTC. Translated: CASSQTQGTQETQYF.

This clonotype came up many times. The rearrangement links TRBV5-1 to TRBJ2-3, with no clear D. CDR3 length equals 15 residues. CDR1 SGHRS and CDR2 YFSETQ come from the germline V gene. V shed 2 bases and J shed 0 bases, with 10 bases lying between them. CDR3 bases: TGCGCCAGCAGCTTCGGATCCTCTAGCACAGATACGCAGTATTTT. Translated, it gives CASSFGSSSTDTQYF.

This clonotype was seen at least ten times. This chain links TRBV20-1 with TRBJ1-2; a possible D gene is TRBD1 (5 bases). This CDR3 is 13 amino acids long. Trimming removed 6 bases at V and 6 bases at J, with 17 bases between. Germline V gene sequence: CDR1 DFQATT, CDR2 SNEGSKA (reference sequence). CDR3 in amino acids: CSARDGHRHGYTF. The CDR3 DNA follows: TGCAGTGCGCGGGACGGCCACCGTCATGGCTACACCTTC.

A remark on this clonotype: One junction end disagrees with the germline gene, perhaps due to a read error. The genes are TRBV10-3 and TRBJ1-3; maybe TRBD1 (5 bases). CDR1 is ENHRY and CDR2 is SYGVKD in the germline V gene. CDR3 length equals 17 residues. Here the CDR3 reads CATSGHGTSLSGNTIYF. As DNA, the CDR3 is TGTGCCACCAGTGGACATGGTACGAGTCTCTCTGGAAACACCATATATTTT.

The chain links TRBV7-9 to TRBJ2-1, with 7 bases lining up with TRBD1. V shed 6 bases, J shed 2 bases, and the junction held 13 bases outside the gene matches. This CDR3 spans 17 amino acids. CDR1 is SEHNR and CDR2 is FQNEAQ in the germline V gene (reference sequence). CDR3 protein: CASSIPGQKITYNEQFF. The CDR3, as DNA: TGTGCCAGCAGTATTCCGGGACAGAAAATTACCTACAATGAGCAGTTCTTC.

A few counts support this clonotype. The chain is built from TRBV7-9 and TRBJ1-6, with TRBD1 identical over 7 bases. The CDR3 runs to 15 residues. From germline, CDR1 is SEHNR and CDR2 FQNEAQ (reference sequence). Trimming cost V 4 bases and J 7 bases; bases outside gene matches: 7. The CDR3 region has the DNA TGTGCCAGCAGCTCCCTCCCGGGACAGAATTCACCCCTCCACTTT. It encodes CASSSLPGQNSPLHF.

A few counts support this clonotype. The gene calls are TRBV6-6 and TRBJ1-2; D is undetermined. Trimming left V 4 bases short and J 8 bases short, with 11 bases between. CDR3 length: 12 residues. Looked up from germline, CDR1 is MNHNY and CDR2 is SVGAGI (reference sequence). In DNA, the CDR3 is TGTGCCAGCAGTTCGCCAGAGAGCGGCTACACCTTC. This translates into CASSSPESGYTF.

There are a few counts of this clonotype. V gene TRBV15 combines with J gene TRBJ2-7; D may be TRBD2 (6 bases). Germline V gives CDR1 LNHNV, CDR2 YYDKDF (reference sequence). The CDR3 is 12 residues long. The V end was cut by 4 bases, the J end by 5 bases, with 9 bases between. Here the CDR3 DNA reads TGTGCCACCAGCAATGGAGGGAACGAGCAGTACTTC. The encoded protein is CATSNGGNEQYF.

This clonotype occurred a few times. The CDR3 loop is CASSKTTGGDYEQYF. In nucleotides, the CDR3 is TGTGCCAGCAGCAAAACGACAGGGGGCGATTACGAGCAGTACTTC. The rearrangement uses TRBV5-6 and TRBJ2-7, with 10 nucleotides matching TRBD1. CDR3 length: 15 residues. Germline V gene sequence: CDR1 SGHDT, CDR2 YYEEEE. V shed 4 bases and J 4 bases; nucleotides not matched to a gene: 8.

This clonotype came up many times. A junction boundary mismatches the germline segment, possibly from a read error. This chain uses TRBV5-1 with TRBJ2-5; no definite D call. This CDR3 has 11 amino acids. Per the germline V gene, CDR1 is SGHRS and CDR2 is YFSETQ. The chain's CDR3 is CASSLRETQYF. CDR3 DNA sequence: TGTGCCAGCAGCTTGAGGGAGACCCAGTACTTC.

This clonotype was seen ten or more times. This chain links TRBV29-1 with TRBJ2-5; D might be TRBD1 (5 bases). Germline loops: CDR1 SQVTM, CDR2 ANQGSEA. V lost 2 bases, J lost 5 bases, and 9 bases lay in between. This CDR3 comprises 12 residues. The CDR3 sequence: CSVEKGMETQYF. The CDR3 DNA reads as TGCAGCGTTGAAAAGGGGATGGAGACCCAGTACTTC.

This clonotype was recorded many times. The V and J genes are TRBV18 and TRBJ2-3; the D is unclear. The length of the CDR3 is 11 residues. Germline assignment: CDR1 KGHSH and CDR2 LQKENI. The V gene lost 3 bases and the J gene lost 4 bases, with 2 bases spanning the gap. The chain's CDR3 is CASSPADTQYF. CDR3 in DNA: TGTGCCAGCTCACCCGCAGATACGCAGTATTTT.

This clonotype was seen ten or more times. This chain's CDR3 is CASSLVGLASYEQFF. The CDR3 DNA follows: TGTGCCAGCAGCTTAGTGGGACTAGCGTCCTATGAGCAGTTCTTC. This chain joins TRBV7-8 and TRBJ2-1; the match to TRBD2 covers 10 bases. Looked up from germline, CDR1 is SGHVS and CDR2 is FQNEAQ. The CDR3 is 15 residues long. V lost 1 base and J lost 8; bases outside the gene matches: 5. The complete variable domain, with remaining parts taken from reference TRBV7-8 and TRBJ2-1, reads GAGVSQSPRYKVAKRGQDVALRCDPISGHVSLFWYQQALGQGPEFLTYFQNEAQLDKSGLPSDRFFAERPEGSVSTLKIQRTQQEDSAVYLCASSLVGLASYEQFFGPGTRLTVL.

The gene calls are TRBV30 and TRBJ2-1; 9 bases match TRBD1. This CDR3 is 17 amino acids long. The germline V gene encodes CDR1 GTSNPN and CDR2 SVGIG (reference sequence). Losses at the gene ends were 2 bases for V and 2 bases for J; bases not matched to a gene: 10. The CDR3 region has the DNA TGTGCCTGGAGTCGAGACAGGGGGTTACTTACCTACAATGAGCAGTTCTTC. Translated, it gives CAWSRDRGLLTYNEQFF.

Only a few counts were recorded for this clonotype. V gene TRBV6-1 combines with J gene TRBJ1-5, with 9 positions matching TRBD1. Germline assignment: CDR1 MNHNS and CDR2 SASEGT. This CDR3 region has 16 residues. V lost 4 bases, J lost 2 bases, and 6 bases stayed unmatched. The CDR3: CASSGGGQGGNQPQHF. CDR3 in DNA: TGTGCCAGCAGTGGAGGGGGACAGGGCGGCAATCAGCCCCAGCATTTT.

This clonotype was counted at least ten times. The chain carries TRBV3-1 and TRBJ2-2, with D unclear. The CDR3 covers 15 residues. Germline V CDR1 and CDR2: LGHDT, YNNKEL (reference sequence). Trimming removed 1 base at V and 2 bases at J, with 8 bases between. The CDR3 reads CASSQAQINTGELFF. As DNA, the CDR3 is TGTGCCAGCAGCCAAGCACAGATTAACACCGGGGAGCTGTTTTTT.